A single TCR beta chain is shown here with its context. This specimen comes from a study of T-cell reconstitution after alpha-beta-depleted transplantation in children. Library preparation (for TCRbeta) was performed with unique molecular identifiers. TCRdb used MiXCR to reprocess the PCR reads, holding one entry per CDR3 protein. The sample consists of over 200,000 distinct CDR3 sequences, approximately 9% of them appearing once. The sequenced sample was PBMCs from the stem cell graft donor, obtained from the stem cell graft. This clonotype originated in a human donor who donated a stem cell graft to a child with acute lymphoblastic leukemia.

Here the CDR3 reads CASSLTLSEAFF. DNA of the CDR3: TGTGCCAGCAGCTTAACCCTATCTGAAGCTTTCTTT. This chain uses TRBV7-9 with TRBJ1-1; no clear D gene. Deletions cut 2 bases from V and 6 bases from J, with 7 bases between. The CDR3 has 12 residues. The germline V gene encodes CDR1 SEHNR and CDR2 FQNEAQ (reference sequence).